Listed here are 6 T cell receptor beta chains from one sample, sequenced in a study of post-analysis software for immune sequencing data. Antigen specificity for these receptors is unknown. Points from the study as a whole: Higher frequency in patients than in controls was seen for 5 or 6 TRBV segments, with TRBV5-6, TRBV5-1 and TRBV20-1 among them.

Carried by the TCR beta cDNA libraries were unique molecular identifiers. From the PCR reads, TCRdb called clonotypes with MiXCR, one entry per CDR3 protein. Of about 760,000 distinct CDR3 sequences in the sample, 25% to 30% were seen once. Material: blood. The receptors stem from a girl between 10 and 17 years old with multiple sclerosis.

The J gene is TRBJ2-1, the V gene TRBV6-2 or TRBV6-3; D is ambiguous. Germline V gives CDR1 MNHEY, CDR2 SVGEGT. The CDR3 extends over 16 amino acids. The V and J ends lost 2 bases and 1 base respectively, with 12 bases between them. CDR3 sequence reads: CASSYAARRSYNEQFF. As DNA, the CDR3 is TGTGCCAGCAGTTACGCCGCGAGACGTTCCTACAATGAGCAGTTCTTC.

The chain employs TRBV7-9 and TRBJ1-6; no definite D call. Trimming removed 10 bases at V and 15 bases at J, with 13 bases between. This CDR3 has 10 amino acids. Germline CDR1 is SEHNR and CDR2 is FQNEAQ (reference sequence). CDR3 sequence reads: CATMARHLHF. DNA for the CDR3: TGTGCCACCATGGCACGTCACCTCCACTTT.

This chain links TRBV24-1 with TRBJ2-7; 7 bases are shared with TRBD2. The CDR3 is made up of 16 amino acids. V lost 2 bases, J lost 2 bases, and 8 bases stayed unmatched. In germline, CDR1 is KGHDR, CDR2 SFDVKD. This CDR3 is CATSDCRRGTPYEQYF. The DNA for the CDR3 is TGTGCCACCAGTGATTGTCGGCGGGGGACTCCCTACGAGCAGTACTTC.

In this sample, this clonotype turned up a few times. V gene TRBV5-1 combines with J gene TRBJ1-3, with D possibly being TRBD1 (5 bases). Germline values: CDR1 SGHRS, CDR2 YFSETQ. CDR3 length equals 15 residues. Trimming took off 3 bases at V and 4 bases at J, with 14 bases between the two ends. The CDR3 loop is CASSYGTGKGNTIYF. The CDR3 region has the DNA TGCGCCAGCAGCTATGGGACGGGAAAAGGAAACACCATATATTTT.

The rearrangement joins TRBV4-3 to TRBJ2-4; 7 nucleotides match TRBD2. Matching the DNA end better, TRBJ2-7 makes the J call doubtful. The CDR3 contains 15 residues. Per germline, CDR1 LGHNA and CDR2 YSLEER. This chain's CDR3 is CASSQEERGAYEQYF. CDR3 DNA sequence: TGCGCCAGCAGCCAAGAGGAACGGGGGGCCTACGAGCAGTACTTC.

This chain uses TRBV5-1 with TRBJ1-3; TRBD1 matches at 8 bases. CDR3 length: 16 residues. V was clipped by 0 bases and J by 3 bases; unmatched bases: 5. Looked up from germline, CDR1 is SGHRS and CDR2 is YFSETQ. The CDR3 spells CASSLGGQGFGNTIYF. Here the CDR3 DNA reads TGCGCCAGCAGCTTGGGAGGACAGGGCTTTGGAAACACCATATATTTT.